This is a list of T cell receptor beta chains from one sample in a study of response to subunit inactivated influenza vaccine. TCRdb redid the calling of the RT-PCR reads with MiXCR, one entry per CDR3 protein. The table has approximately 290,000 distinct CDR3 sequences, approximately 21% seen once. Sequencing was performed on PBMCs from blood, taken 21 months after vaccination. Receptors originate from a man between 50 and 69 years old who received an inactivated influenza vaccine. The CDR3 runs from the conserved cysteine through the conserved F or W. Fields, in order: J gene, V gene, clone size, D gene, CDR3 protein, CDR3 DNA. A D gene is named only where the DNA matches it firmly. Size is omitted from some rows. Given values are once, few, many or a class for expanded clones.

TRBJ2-7 | TRBV15 | . | . | CASAHREKDEQYF | TGTGCCTCAGCACACAGGGAAAAGGACGAGCAGTACTTC
TRBJ1-4 | TRBV20-1 | few | TRBD1 | CSVRLQGFQEKLFF | TGCAGTGTCAGACTACAGGGGTTTCAGGAAAAACTGTTTTTT
TRBJ1-5 | TRBV7-2 | . | . | CASSPWWNQPQHF | TGTGCCAGCAGCCCCTGGTGGAATCAGCCCCAGCATTTT
TRBJ2-1 | TRBV21-1 | . | . | CASRRGTERIYNEQFF | TGTGCCAGCAGACGTGGGACAGAACGGATCTACAATGAGCAGTTCTTC
TRBJ2-4 | TRBV4-1 | once | . | CASSQYTTAENIQYF | TGCGCCAGCAGCCAATATACGACAGCTGAAAACATTCAGTACTTC
TRBJ1-1 | TRBV20-1 | few | TRBD1 | CSASGGTGMYTEAFF | TGCAGTGCTAGTGGCGGGACAGGGATGTACACTGAAGCTTTCTTT
TRBJ2-5 | TRBV7-9 | . | . | CASSLGSYQWEAQYF | TGTGCCAGCAGCTTAGGGTCCTATCAGTGGGAGGCCCAGTACTTC
TRBJ2-6 | TRBV4-3 | . | . | CASSQGAVPGANVLTF | TGCGCCAGCAGCCAGGGGGCGGTCCCTGGGGCCAACGTCCTGACTTTC
TRBJ1-1 | TRBV20-1 | . | . | CSANKGGYTEAFF | TGCAGTGCTAATAAAGGGGGATACACTGAAGCTTTCTTT
TRBJ2-7 | TRBV20-1 | . | TRBD2 | CSARDLVAGPYEQYF | TGCAGTGCTAGAGATTTGGTAGCGGGACCTTACGAGCAGTACTTC
TRBJ1-3 | TRBV10-3 | few | . | CAISDPGVGNTIYF | TGTGCCATCAGTGACCCAGGGGTGGGAAACACCATATATTTT
TRBJ1-6 | TRBV25-1 | many | . | CASSELADNSPLHF | TGTGCCAGCAGTGAATTGGCTGATAATTCACCCCTCCACTTT
TRBJ2-3 | TRBV6-5 | few | . | CASSSYYSTDTQYF | TGTGCCAGCAGTTCTTATTATTCCACAGATACGCAGTATTTT
TRBJ2-1 | TRBV20-1 | many | . | CSASTDGGLGEQFF | TGCAGTGCCTCGACCGACGGGGGGCTGGGTGAGCAGTTCTTC
TRBJ2-7 | TRBV3-1 | few | . | CASSRGRYYEQYF | TGTGCCAGCAGCCGTGGCCGTTACTACGAGCAGTACTTC
TRBJ2-5 | TRBV28 | . | TRBD2 | CASSLSGEKETQYF | TGTGCCAGCAGTTTAAGCGGGGAAAAAGAGACCCAGTACTTC
TRBJ2-4 | TRBV3-1 | few | . | CASSHSWGKNIQYF | TGTGCCAGCAGCCACTCCTGGGGCAAAAACATTCAGTACTTC
TRBJ1-5 | TRBV2 | . | . | CASSLGPIGNQPQHF | TGTGCCAGCAGTCTTGGGCCCATTGGCAATCAGCCCCAGCATTTT
TRBJ1-1 | TRBV12-3/TRBV12-4 | . | . | CASRIGTANTEAFF | TGTGCCAGCAGAATAGGGACGGCAAACACTGAAGCTTTCTTT
TRBJ2-1 | TRBV29-1 | many | . | CSVEDPGGGRLGEQFF | TGCAGCGTTGAAGATCCTGGAGGGGGCAGATTAGGGGAGCAGTTCTTC
TRBJ2-3 | TRBV7-6 | few | . | CASSLTEQSDTQYF | TGTGCCAGCAGCTTAACCGAACAGTCAGATACGCAGTATTTT
TRBJ1-1 | TRBV9 | . | . | CASSVGGGSTEAFF | TGTGCCAGCAGCGTAGGTGGGGGGAGCACTGAAGCTTTCTTT
TRBJ1-2 | TRBV10-3 | few | TRBD1 | CAITQGQGSDYGYTF | TGTGCCATCACCCAGGGACAGGGATCTGACTATGGCTACACCTTC
TRBJ2-1 | TRBV6-2/TRBV6-3 | few | . | CASRSAERWHNEQFF | TGTGCCAGCCGGAGTGCGGAAAGATGGCACAATGAGCAGTTCTTC
TRBJ1-4 | TRBV20-1 | . | . | CSARDGGATRGKLFF | TGCAGTGCTAGAGATGGAGGGGCAACCCGAGGAAAACTGTTTTTT
TRBJ1-5 | TRBV12-3/TRBV12-4 | few | . | CASSLRQEVQPQHF | TGTGCCAGCAGTCTGCGACAGGAGGTACAGCCCCAGCATTTT
TRBJ2-3 | TRBV9 | . | TRBD2 | CASSATITSGGRTDTQYF | TGTGCCAGCAGCGCCACGATCACTAGCGGCGGCCGCACAGATACGCAGTATTTT
TRBJ1-1 | TRBV3-1 | few | TRBD1 | CASSLIGTGSTRGTEAFF | TGTGCCAGCAGCCTAATAGGGACAGGTAGCACCCGGGGCACTGAAGCTTTCTTT
TRBJ2-7 | TRBV10-3 | . | TRBD1 | CAISGRQGKDEQYF | TGTGCCATCAGTGGACGACAGGGGAAGGACGAGCAGTACTTC
TRBJ1-1 | TRBV15 | many | . | CATSPRARANTEAFF | TGTGCCACCAGCCCTCGGGCCAGGGCGAACACTGAAGCTTTCTTT
TRBJ2-7 | TRBV7-9 | . | TRBD2 | CASGVLSGRLEQYF | TGTGCCAGCGGGGTTCTTAGCGGGAGGCTCGAGCAGTACTTC
TRBJ2-1 | TRBV5-1 | . | TRBD2 | CASRRPSGGFMDEQFF | TGCGCCAGCAGGCGGCCTAGCGGGGGGTTTATGGATGAGCAGTTCTTC
TRBJ1-4 | TRBV7-9 | few | . | CASSFATPNEKLFF | TGTGCCAGCAGCTTTGCTACGCCAAATGAAAAACTGTTTTTT
TRBJ2-3 | TRBV5-1 | . | . | CASSLASVDTQYF | TGCGCCAGCAGCTTGGCATCAGTAGATACGCAGTATTTT